Listed below are T cell receptor beta chains from one sample, sequenced in a study of long-term antiretroviral therapy in people with HIV. TCRdb's copy holds only in-frame clones and misses some; the assay was immunoSEQ multiplex PCR. The data contain tens of thousands of clones, 90% to 95% of them singletons. Here the sequenced sample was unsorted PBMCs, taken 3.7 years after starting antiretroviral therapy. The receptors shown here come from a woman between 45 and 65 years old with HIV. CDR3s include the opening cysteine and the closing phenylalanine or tryptophan. Each record gives: D gene, clone size, V gene, J gene, CDR3 protein, CDR3 DNA. The D gene is left open where the match is weak. Some rows mark clone size as missing; the rest say once, few, many or name a class of expanded clone.

>TRBD1|.|TRBV6-6|TRBJ1-6
CASRTGVYNSPLHF
TGTGCCAGCAGAACAGGGGTCTATAATTCACCCCTCCACTTT
>.|.|TRBV30|TRBJ1-3
CAWSFLSGNTIYF
TGTGCCTGGAGCTTCCTCTCTGGAAACACCATATATTTT
>.|.|TRBV30|TRBJ2-1
CAWTSSNEQFF
TGTGCCTGGACTAGTTCCAATGAGCAGTTCTTC
>.|.|TRBV6-5|TRBJ2-4
CASSYSVSVAKNIQYF
TGTGCCAGCAGTTACTCTGTATCGGTAGCCAAAAACATTCAGTACTTC
>TRBD1|.|TRBV9|TRBJ2-7
CASSVADRGYEQYF
TGTGCCAGCAGCGTAGCCGACAGGGGGTACGAGCAGTACTTC
>.|.|TRBV7-3|TRBJ2-5
CASSFGSYETQYF
TGTGCCAGCAGCTTTGGCAGTTATGAGACCCAGTACTTC
>.|.|TRBV4-2|TRBJ1-1
CASSPLGTNTEAFF
TGTGCCAGCAGCCCGTTGGGCACTAACACTGAAGCTTTCTTT
>TRBD1|.|TRBV5-4|TRBJ1-2
CASSLEWTGGTYTF
TGTGCCAGCAGCTTAGAATGGACAGGGGGCACCTACACCTTC
>.|.|TRBV7-8|TRBJ1-3
CASSLSSGNSGNTIYF
TGTGCCAGCAGCTTAAGTTCAGGGAACTCTGGAAACACCATATATTTT
>.|.|TRBV7-9|TRBJ1-3
CASSPARGNTIYF
TGTGCCAGCAGCCCGGCGAGGGGAAACACCATATATTTT
>.|.|TRBV5-1|TRBJ1-2
CASSQQVGNYGYTF
TGCGCCAGCAGCCAGCAAGTCGGTAACTATGGCTACACCTTC
>TRBD1|.|TRBV4-3|TRBJ2-6
CASSQDRDSYSSGANVLTF
TGCGCCAGCAGCCAAGATCGGGACAGCTACAGCTCTGGGGCCAACGTCCTGACTTTC
>TRBD1|once|TRBV30|TRBJ1-1
CAWSADRGNTEAFF
TGTGCCTGGAGTGCAGACAGGGGAAACACTGAAGCTTTCTTT
>.|once|TRBV4-3|TRBJ1-3
CASSQVHGIWDPGNTIYF
TGCGCCAGCAGCCAAGTACACGGCATTTGGGACCCTGGAAACACCATATATTTT
>TRBD1|.|TRBV11-1|TRBJ2-7
CASSRTGNGYEQYF
TGTGCCAGCAGCCGGACAGGGAACGGCTACGAGCAGTACTTC
>TRBD2|.|TRBV5-1|TRBJ2-5
CASSRTGTIQETQYF
TGCGCCAGCAGCCGGACCGGGACTATCCAAGAGACCCAGTACTTC